Below are 14 T cell receptor beta chains sequenced from a single sample in a study of cytomegalovirus exposure and HLA in healthy donors. Only in-frame clones appear in the TCRdb table, and some are missing; sequencing was by immunoSEQ multiplex PCR. The sample records 130,000 or so clones, about nine tenths being singletons. Sample: PBMCs. The receptors shown here come from a man aged 25 to 40 in good health and CMV-seronegative.

This clone came up once. The chain employs TRBV5-1 and TRBJ2-7, with 7 positions matching TRBD1. The CDR3 loop spans 16 amino acids. Germline assignment: CDR1 SGHRS and CDR2 YFSETQ. Germline trimming cut 1 base from V and 0 bases from J; bases unmatched to any gene: 7. The CDR3 region has the DNA TGCGCCAGCAGCTTGACCGGGACAGCTAGCTCCTACGAGCAGTACTTC. It is translated as CASSLTGTASSYEQYF.

The genes are TRBV19 and TRBJ1-1; no definite D call. V lost 10 bases and J 0 bases, leaving 12 bases between the germline ends. CDR1 and CDR2 (germline): LNHDA, SQIVND (reference sequence). CDR3 length: 13 residues. CDR3: CATSETLNTEAFF. The CDR3 DNA sequence: TGTGCCACCTCCGAGACACTGAACACTGAAGCTTTCTTT. The full variable domain, rest sourced from reference TRBV19 and TRBJ1-1, is DGGITQSPKYLFRKEGQNVTLSCEQNLNHDAMYWYRQDPGQGLRLIYYSQIVNDFQKGDIAEGYSVSREKKESFPLTVTSAQKNPTAFYLCATSETLNTEAFFGQGTRLTVV.

The chain couples TRBV2 to TRBJ1-4, with TRBD1 as a possible D gene (5 bases). V lost 4 bases, J lost 8 bases, and 17 bases lay in between. Per germline, CDR1 SNHLY and CDR2 FYNNEI. The CDR3 is 15 residues long. The CDR3 nucleotides are TGTGCCAGCAGTGGGCGGAGGGGATCTTACGAAAAACTGTTTTTT. Translation gives CASSGRRGSYEKLFF.

This clone was found once. The genes are TRBV7-3 and TRBJ2-6; 8 bases line up with TRBD1. The V gene's germline CDR1 is SGHTA and CDR2 FQGTGA. The CDR3 totals 18 residues. J gave up 0 bases and V 5 bases, and 9 bases lay outside the gene matches. In DNA, the CDR3 is TGTGCCAGCAGCCCCCCGGGACAGGTTAACTCTGGGGCCAACGTCCTGACTTTC. Encoded protein: CASSPPGQVNSGANVLTF.

This sequence joins TRBV10-2 and TRBJ1-6; 7 bases are a match to TRBD1. The CDR3 extends over 17 amino acids. Per the germline V gene, CDR1 is WSHSY and CDR2 is SAAADI. Trimming cost V 4 bases and J 5 bases; bases outside gene matches: 11. The CDR3 DNA sequence: TGCGCCAGCAGTGGATTAAGGGGGCTCTGGGATAATTCACCCCTCCACTTT. The encoded protein is CASSGLRGLWDNSPLHF.

This chain uses TRBV9 with TRBJ1-5, with a possible D match to TRBD1 (6 bases). The CDR3 has 15 residues. Germline V gene sequence: CDR1 SGDLS, CDR2 YYNGEE. Between the trimmed V and J ends, which lost 3 bases and 3 bases, there was a span of 13 bases. This CDR3 is CASSEGGGFNQPQHF. For the CDR3, the DNA is TGTGCCAGCAGCGAAGGGGGGGGCTTCAATCAGCCCCAGCATTTT.

V is TRBV5-1 and J is TRBJ1-1, with 8 bases that match TRBD1. The J segment lost 1 base and the V segment lost 4 bases, leaving 6 bases of the junction unmatched. Germline V gene sequence: CDR1 SGHRS, CDR2 YFSETQ. CDR3 length: 15 residues. CDR3 sequence (DNA): TGCGCCAGCAGCGCAACCGGGACAGGGAACACTGAAGCTTTCTTT. Protein: CASSATGTGNTEAFF.

This chain joins TRBV27 and TRBJ1-2; 9 bases fit TRBD1. The V gene's germline CDR1 is MNHEY and CDR2 SMNVEV (reference sequence). After removal of 2 bases from V and 3 bases from J, the junction contained 4 bases not matched to a gene. The CDR3 covers 15 residues. CDR3 bases: TGTGCCAGCAGTTTACGACAGGGGGTGCACTATGGCTACACCTTC. This encodes CASSLRQGVHYGYTF.

The chain joins TRBV6-1 to TRBJ2-5; TRBD2 might be the D (5 bases). The CDR3 loop spans 19 amino acids. From germline, CDR1 is MNHNS and CDR2 SASEGT. The V end was cut by 2 bases, the J end by 2 bases, with 24 bases between. CDR3 residues: CASSEHKEDSKSLQETQYF. CDR3 DNA: TGTGCCAGCAGTGAACATAAGGAGGACTCGAAAAGTTTACAAGAGACCCAGTACTTC.

This chain uses TRBV28 with TRBJ2-7; weak D call: TRBD1 (5 bases). Trimming removed 4 bases at V and 2 bases at J, with 9 bases between. This CDR3 spans 13 amino acids. CDR1 and CDR2 (germline): MDHEN, SYDVKM. The CDR3 here is CASSSRVPYEQYF. In nucleotides, the CDR3 is TGTGCCAGCAGTTCCAGGGTTCCCTACGAGCAGTACTTC. Complete variable domain (other parts from reference TRBV28 and TRBJ2-7): DVKVTQSSRYLVKRTGEKVFLECVQDMDHENMFWYRQDPGLGLRLIYFSYDVKMKEKGDIPEGYSVSREKKERFSLILESASTNQTSMYLCASSSRVPYEQYFGPGTRLTVT.

CDR3 sequence (DNA): TGCGCCAGCAGCCCCCTGACAGGGGGCAACTATGGCTACACCTTC. Translated, it gives CASSPLTGGNYGYTF. V usage is TRBV5-1 and J usage is TRBJ1-2, with 10 bases lining up with TRBD1. The CDR3 length is 15 residues. Germline V CDR1 and CDR2: SGHRS, YFSETQ. With V trimmed by 4 bases and J by 2 bases, 5 bases remained unmatched.

The CDR3 is CASSEFGTGINEQFF. The CDR3, as DNA: TGCGCCAGCAGTGAGTTTGGGACAGGAATCAATGAGCAGTTCTTC. The J gene is TRBJ2-1, the V gene TRBV10-1, with 8 positions matching TRBD1. V lost 1 base, J lost 6 bases, and 5 bases stayed unmatched. The germline V gene encodes CDR1 WNHNN and CDR2 SYGVQD (reference sequence). This CDR3 spans 15 amino acids.

J is TRBJ2-1 and V is TRBV7-8; maybe TRBD2 (6 bases). Germline V gene sequence: CDR1 SGHVS, CDR2 FQNEAQ. The V and J ends lost 5 bases and 0 bases respectively, with 20 bases between them. This CDR3 has 18 residues. CDR3: CASSARPGLPSSYNEQFF. The DNA of the CDR3 is TGTGCCAGCAGCGCCAGACCGGGACTCCCGAGCTCCTACAATGAGCAGTTCTTC.

In its sample, this clone was seen once. This rearrangement joins TRBV5-8 to TRBJ1-5, with D tentatively TRBD1 (5 bases). V lost 4 bases and J 0 bases, leaving 17 bases between the germline ends. CDR1 and CDR2 from the germline V gene are SGHTS and YDEGEE. This CDR3 spans 17 amino acids. DNA of the CDR3: TGTGCCAGCAGCCCGGGCCGGGACTCCTATAGCAATCAGCCCCAGCATTTT. It specifies CASSPGRDSYSNQPQHF.